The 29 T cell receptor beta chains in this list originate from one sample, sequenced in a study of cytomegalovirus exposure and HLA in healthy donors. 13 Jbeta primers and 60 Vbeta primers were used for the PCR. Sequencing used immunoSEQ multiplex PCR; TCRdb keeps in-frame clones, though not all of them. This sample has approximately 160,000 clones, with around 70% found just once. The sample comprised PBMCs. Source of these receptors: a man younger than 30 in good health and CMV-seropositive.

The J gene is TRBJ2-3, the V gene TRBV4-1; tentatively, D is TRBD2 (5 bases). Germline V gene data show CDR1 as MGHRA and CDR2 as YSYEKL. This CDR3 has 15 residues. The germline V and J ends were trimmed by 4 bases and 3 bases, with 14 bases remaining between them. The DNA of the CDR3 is TGCGCCAGCAGCCTCCTCCCTAGCCAGACAGATACGCAGTATTTT. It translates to CASSLLPSQTDTQYF.

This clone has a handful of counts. The DNA of the CDR3 is TGTGCCAGCAGCTTGTGGTCAGGGGGCACTGAAGCTTTCTTT. This sequence encodes CASSLWSGGTEAFF. The chain links TRBV5-4 to TRBJ1-1; the match to TRBD1 covers 7 bases. The germline V gene encodes CDR1 SGHNT and CDR2 YYREEE (reference sequence). The V gene end was trimmed by 1 base and the J gene end by 4 bases; junction bases not matched to a gene: 4. The CDR3 covers 14 residues.

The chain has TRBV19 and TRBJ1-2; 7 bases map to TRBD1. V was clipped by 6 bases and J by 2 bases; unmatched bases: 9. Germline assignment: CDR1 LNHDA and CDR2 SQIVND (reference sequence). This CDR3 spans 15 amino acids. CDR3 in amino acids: CASRNTGVVNYGYTF. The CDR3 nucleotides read TGTGCCAGTAGAAATACAGGGGTTGTAAACTATGGCTACACCTTC.

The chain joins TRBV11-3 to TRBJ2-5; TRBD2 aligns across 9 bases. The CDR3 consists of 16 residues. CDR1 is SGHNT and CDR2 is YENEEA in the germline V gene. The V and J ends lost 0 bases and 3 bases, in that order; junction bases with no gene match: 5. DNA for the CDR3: TGTGCCAGCAGCTTAGATCGGCGGGAGGGAGAAGAGACCCAGTACTTC. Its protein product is CASSLDRREGEETQYF.

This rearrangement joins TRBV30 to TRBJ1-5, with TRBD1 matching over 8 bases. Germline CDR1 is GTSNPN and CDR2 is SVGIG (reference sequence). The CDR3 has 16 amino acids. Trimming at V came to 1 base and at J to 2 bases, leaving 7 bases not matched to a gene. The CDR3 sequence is CAWSGPGQGGNQPQHF. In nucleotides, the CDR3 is TGTGCCTGGAGTGGCCCCGGACAGGGTGGCAATCAGCCCCAGCATTTT.

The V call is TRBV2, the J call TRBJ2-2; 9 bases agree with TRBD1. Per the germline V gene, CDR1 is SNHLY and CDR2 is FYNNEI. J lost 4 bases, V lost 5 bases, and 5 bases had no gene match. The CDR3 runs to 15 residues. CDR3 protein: CASSRQGGVTGELFF. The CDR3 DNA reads TGTGCCAGCAGTCGACAGGGGGGGGTCACCGGGGAGCTGTTTTTT.

The CDR3 reads CATQDSPFNYGYTF. The DNA for the CDR3 is TGTGCCACACAGGACAGCCCTTTTAACTATGGCTACACCTTC. J is TRBJ1-2 and V is TRBV6-1; a weak D match, TRBD1 (6 bases). The germline V gene has CDR1 MNHNS and CDR2 SASEGT. The CDR3 length is 14 residues. The ends were cut back, 10 bases at V and 1 base at J, with 16 bases in the middle.

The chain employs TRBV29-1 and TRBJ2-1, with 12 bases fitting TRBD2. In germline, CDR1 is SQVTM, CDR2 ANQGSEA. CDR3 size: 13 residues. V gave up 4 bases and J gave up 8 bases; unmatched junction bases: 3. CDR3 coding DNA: TGCAGCGTTGGACTAGCGGGAGTAGATGAGCAGTTCTTC. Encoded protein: CSVGLAGVDEQFF.

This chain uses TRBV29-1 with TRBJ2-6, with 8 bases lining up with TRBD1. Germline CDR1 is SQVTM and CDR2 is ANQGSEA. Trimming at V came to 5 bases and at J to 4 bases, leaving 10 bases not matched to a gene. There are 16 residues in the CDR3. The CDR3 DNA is TGCAGCGTTTTACAGGGGGGAAGTTCAGGGGCCAACGTCCTGACTTTC. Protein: CSVLQGGSSGANVLTF.

The CDR3 region has the DNA TGTGCCAGCTCAGGGACAGGAATAGACAGCAATCAGCCCCAGCATTTT. Translation gives CASSGTGIDSNQPQHF. This chain links TRBV2 with TRBJ1-5, with TRBD1 matching over 8 bases. Unmatched junction bases numbered 10, after V lost 8 bases and J lost 1 base. Germline V lookup: CDR1 SNHLY, CDR2 FYNNEI. This CDR3 comprises 16 residues.

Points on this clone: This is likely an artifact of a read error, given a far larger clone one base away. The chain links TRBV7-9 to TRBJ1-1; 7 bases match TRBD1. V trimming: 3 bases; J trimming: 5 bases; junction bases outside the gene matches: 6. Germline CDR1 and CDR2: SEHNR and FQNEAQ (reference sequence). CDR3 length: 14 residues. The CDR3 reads CASSFEGAATEAFF. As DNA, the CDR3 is TGTGCCAGCAGCTTCGAGGGGGCGGCAACTGAAGCTTTCTTT. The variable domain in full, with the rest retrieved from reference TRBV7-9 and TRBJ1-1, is DTGVSQNPRHKITKRGQNVTFRCDPISEHNRLYWYRQTLGQGPEFLTYFQNEAQLEKSRLLSDRFSAERPKGSFSTLEIQRTEQGDSAMYLCASSFEGAATEAFFGQGTRLTVV.

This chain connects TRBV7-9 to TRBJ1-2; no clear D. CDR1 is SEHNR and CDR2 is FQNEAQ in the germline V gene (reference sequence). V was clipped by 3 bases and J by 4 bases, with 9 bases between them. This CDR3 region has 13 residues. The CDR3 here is CASSFGGPYGYTF. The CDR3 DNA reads TGTGCCAGCAGCTTTGGAGGGCCCTATGGCTACACCTTC.

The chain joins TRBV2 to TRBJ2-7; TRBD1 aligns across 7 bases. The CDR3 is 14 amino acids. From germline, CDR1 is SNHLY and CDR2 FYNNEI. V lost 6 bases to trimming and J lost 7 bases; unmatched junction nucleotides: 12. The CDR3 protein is CASRYRGLKGEQYV. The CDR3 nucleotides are TGTGCCAGCAGATACAGGGGATTGAAGGGAGAGCAGTACGTC.

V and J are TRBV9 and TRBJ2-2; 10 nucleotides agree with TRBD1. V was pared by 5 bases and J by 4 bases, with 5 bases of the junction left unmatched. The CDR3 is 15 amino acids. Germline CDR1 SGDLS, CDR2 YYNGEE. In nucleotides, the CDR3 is TGTGCCAGCAGTCCGGGACAGGGGATCACCGGGGAGCTGTTTTTT. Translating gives CASSPGQGITGELFF.

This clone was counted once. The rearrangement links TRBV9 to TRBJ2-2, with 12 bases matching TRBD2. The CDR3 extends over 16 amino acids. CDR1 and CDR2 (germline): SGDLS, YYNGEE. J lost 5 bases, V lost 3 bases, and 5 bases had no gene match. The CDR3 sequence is CASSALAGGDTGELFF. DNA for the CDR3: TGTGCCAGCAGCGCCCTAGCGGGGGGGGATACCGGGGAGCTGTTTTTT.

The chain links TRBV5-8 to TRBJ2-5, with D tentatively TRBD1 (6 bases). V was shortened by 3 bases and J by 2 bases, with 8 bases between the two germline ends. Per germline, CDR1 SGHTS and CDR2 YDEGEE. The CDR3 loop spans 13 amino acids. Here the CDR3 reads CASSWTAQETQYF. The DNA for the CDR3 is TGTGCCAGCAGCTGGACAGCACAAGAGACCCAGTACTTC.

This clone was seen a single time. This CDR3 reads CASSRELAYQETQYF. CDR3 sequence (DNA): TGTGCCAGCAGTCGGGAACTAGCGTACCAAGAGACCCAGTACTTC. The chain carries TRBV2 and TRBJ2-5; 7 bases line up with TRBD2. Germline V lookup: CDR1 SNHLY, CDR2 FYNNEI. This CDR3 is built from 15 residues. V lost 5 bases to trimming and J lost 0 bases; unmatched junction nucleotides: 6.

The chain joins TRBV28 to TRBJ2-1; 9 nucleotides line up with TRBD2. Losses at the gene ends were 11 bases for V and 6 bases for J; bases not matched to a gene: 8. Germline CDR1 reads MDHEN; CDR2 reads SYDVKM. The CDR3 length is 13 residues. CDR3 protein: CAAQRGAVNEQFF. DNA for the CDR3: TGTGCCGCCCAGCGGGGGGCCGTCAATGAGCAGTTCTTC.

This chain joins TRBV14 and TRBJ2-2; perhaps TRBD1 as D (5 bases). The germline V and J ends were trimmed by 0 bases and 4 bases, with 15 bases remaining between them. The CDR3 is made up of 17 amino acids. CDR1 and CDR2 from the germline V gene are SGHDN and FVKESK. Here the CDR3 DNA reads TGTGCCAGCAGCCAAGATTCAATACGTCAGGGCACCGGGGAGCTGTTTTTT. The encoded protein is CASSQDSIRQGTGELFF.

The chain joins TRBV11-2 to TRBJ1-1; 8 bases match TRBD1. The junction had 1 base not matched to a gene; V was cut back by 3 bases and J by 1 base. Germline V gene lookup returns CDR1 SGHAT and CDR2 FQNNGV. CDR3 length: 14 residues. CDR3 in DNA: TGTGCCAGCAGCTTCGGGACAGGGAACACTGAAGCTTTCTTT. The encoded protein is CASSFGTGNTEAFF. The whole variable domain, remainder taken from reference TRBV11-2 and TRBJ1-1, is EAGVAQSPRYKIIEKRQSVAFWCNPISGHATLYWYQQILGQGPKLLIQFQNNGVVDDSQLPKDRFSAERLKGVDSTLKIQPAKLEDSAVYLCASSFGTGNTEAFFGQGTRLTVV.

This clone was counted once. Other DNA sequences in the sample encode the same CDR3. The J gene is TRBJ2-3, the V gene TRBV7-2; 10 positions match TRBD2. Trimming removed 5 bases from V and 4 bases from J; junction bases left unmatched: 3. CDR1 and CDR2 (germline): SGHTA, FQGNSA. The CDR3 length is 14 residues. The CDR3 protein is CASSPGLASDTQYF. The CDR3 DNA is TGTGCCAGCAGCCCGGGACTAGCGTCAGATACGCAGTATTTT.

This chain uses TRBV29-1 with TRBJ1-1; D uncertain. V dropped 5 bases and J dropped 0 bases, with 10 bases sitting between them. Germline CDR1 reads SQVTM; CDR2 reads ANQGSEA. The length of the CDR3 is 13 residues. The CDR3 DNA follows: TGCAGCGTTCTCGGGTACTTGAACACTGAAGCTTTCTTT. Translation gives CSVLGYLNTEAFF.

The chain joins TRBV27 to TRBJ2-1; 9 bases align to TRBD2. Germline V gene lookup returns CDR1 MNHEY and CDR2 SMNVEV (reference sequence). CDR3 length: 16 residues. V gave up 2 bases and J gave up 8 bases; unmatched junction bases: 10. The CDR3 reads CASSLPGLASLHEQFF. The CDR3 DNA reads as TGTGCCAGCAGTTTACCGGGACTAGCATCCCTCCATGAGCAGTTCTTC.

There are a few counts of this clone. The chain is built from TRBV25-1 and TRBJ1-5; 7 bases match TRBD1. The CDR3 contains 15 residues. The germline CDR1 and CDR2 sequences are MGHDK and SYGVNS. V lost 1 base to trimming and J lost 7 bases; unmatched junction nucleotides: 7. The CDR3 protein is CASSESGGPGQPQHF. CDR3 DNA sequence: TGTGCCAGCAGTGAATCAGGGGGACCAGGCCAGCCCCAGCATTTT.

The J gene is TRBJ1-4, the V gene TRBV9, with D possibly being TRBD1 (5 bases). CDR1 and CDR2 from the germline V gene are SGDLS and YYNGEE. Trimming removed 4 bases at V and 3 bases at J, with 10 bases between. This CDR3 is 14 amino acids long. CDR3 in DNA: TGTGCCAGCAGCCAGGGCTTCTCTAATGAAAAACTGTTTTTT. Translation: CASSQGFSNEKLFF. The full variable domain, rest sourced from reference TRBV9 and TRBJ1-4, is DSGVTQTPKHLITATGQRVTLRCSPRSGDLSVYWYQQSLDQGLQFLIQYYNGEERAKGNILERFSAQQFPDLHSELNLSSLELGDSALYFCASSQGFSNEKLFFGSGTQLSVL.

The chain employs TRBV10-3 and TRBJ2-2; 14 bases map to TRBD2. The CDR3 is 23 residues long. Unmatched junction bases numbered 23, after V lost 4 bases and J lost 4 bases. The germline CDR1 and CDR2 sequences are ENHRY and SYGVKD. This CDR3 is CAISGDSFKGLAGDTASTGELFF. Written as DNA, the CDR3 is TGTGCCATCAGTGGAGACAGCTTTAAGGGACTAGCGGGAGATACGGCGAGCACCGGGGAGCTGTTTTTT.

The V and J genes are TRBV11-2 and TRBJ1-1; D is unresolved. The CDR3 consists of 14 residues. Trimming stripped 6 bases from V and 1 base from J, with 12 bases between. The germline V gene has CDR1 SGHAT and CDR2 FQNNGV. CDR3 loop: CASRKQEPNTEAFF. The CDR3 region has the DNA TGTGCCAGCAGGAAACAAGAACCGAACACTGAAGCTTTCTTT.

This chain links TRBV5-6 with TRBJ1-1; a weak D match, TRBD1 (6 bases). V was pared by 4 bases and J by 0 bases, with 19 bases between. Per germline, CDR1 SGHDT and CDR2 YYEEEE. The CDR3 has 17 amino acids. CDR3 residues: CASSGSGTHLLNTEAFF. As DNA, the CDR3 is TGTGCCAGCAGCGGTTCCGGGACACATCTTCTGAACACTGAAGCTTTCTTT.

The CDR3 loop is CASSQGIQHSPGGANVLTF. Here the CDR3 DNA reads TGCGCCAGCAGCCAGGGGATCCAACACTCCCCGGGGGGGGCCAACGTCCTGACTTTC. V is TRBV5-1 and J is TRBJ2-6; possible D gene TRBD1, 6 bases. Per the germline V gene, CDR1 is SGHRS and CDR2 is YFSETQ. Trimming shortened V by 4 bases and J by 4 bases, and 24 bases separated the two germline ends. This CDR3 region has 19 residues.